This T cell receptor (beta chain) was found in a study of human T cells and chemical hapten exposure. The study's findings and limits: Because all patients had alopecia, their immune responses might differ from healthy ones.

The time point here: patch test 1, 2 weeks after DPC sensitization. As to treatment: therapeutic diphenylcyclopropenone sensitization with weekly scalp DPC. Each patch test followed a blood draw. Total RNA was extracted from unfractionated whole blood. Original methodology: Per-sample TCR counts ranged from about 20,000 to 700,000, median roughly 87,000. Via MiXCR, TCRdb re-called the RACE reads, giving one row per CDR3 protein. These V and J calls rely on TCRdb rather than the paper's analysis. The sample lists 150,000 to 200,000 distinct CDR3 sequences, more than 12% occurring once. This clonotype appeared a few times. Its antigen is not identified. This CDR3 has 14 amino acids. The germline gives CDR1 MNHEY, CDR2 SMNVEV (reference sequence). The germline V and J ends were trimmed by 1 base and 0 bases, with 6 bases remaining between them.

Sequenced here: whole blood, sampled in connection with sensitization to the hapten diphenylcyclopropenone (DPC). The chain couples TRBV27 to TRBJ2-5; no definite D call. The sequence came from a woman aged 30 to 39 with alopecia areata. Some clones in this sample may be carry-over from other donors' samples. The CDR3 loop is CASSLLGNQETQYF. The CDR3 region has the DNA TGTGCCAGCAGTTTATTAGGGAACCAAGAGACCCAGTACTTC.